The T cell receptor (beta chain) described here comes from a study of T cells after posttransplantation cyclophosphamide. In this sample, this clone turned up many times. Clones were sequenced by immunoSEQ multiplex PCR, and TCRdb holds only the in-frame ones, with some missing. Singletons are absent from the sample, which has roughly 10,000 clones. Cyclophosphamide on days +3 and +4 followed busulfan-fludarabine conditioning and a marrow graft. The CDR3 length is 14 residues. Trimming removed 3 bases from V and 6 bases from J, with 11 bases in between. The germline gives CDR1 KGHSH, CDR2 LQKENI. The starting material was PBMCs, obtained 350 to 380 days after allogeneic stem cell transplant with posttransplant cyclophosphamide. The chain carries TRBV18 and TRBJ1-4; a weak D match, TRBD1 (6 bases). This TCR came from a male patient in his forties or fifties who received an allogeneic stem cell transplant from a related donor and was CMV-positive. The T cells may come from the graft donor. CDR3 bases: TGTGCCAGCTCACCTCCAGGGGTCGATGAAAAACTGTTTTTT. Its translation is CASSPPGVDEKLFF.